These 27 T cell receptor beta chains share one sample of origin, sequenced in a study of cytomegalovirus exposure and HLA in healthy donors. 60 Vbeta and 13 Jbeta primers were used in PCR. Generated by immunoSEQ multiplex PCR, the TCRdb table keeps only in-frame clones and is missing some. Of about 140,000 clones in the sample, roughly 80% were seen once. The sequenced material came from PBMCs. Every receptor here comes from a man aged 35-49 years in good health and CMV-seronegative.

The genes are TRBV10-3 and TRBJ2-2; D ambiguous. Between the trimmed V and J ends, which lost 7 bases and 8 bases, there was a span of 8 bases. The CDR3 runs to 11 residues. CDR1 and CDR2 (germline): ENHRY, SYGVKD. Here the CDR3 DNA reads TGTGCCATCACCAAACAGGGGGAGCTGTTTTTT. Residues: CAITKQGELFF.

V is TRBV27 and J is TRBJ2-3; 9 bases match TRBD1. CDR1 MNHEY and CDR2 SMNVEV come from the germline V gene (reference sequence). With V trimmed by 2 bases and J by 3 bases, 3 bases remained unmatched. The CDR3 runs to 15 residues. The CDR3, as DNA: TGTGCCAGCAGTTTACTCGGACAGGGGACAGATACGCAGTATTTT. As protein: CASSLLGQGTDTQYF.

This rearrangement joins TRBV10-2 to TRBJ2-7; 9 bases align to TRBD2. The germline CDR1 and CDR2 sequences are WSHSY and SAAADI. V shed 4 bases and J 3 bases; nucleotides not matched to a gene: 10. CDR3 length: 16 residues. The CDR3 nucleotides are TGCGCCAGCAGTGGGACGGGGACTAGCCGGGGCTACGAGCAGTACTTC. Residues: CASSGTGTSRGYEQYF.

CDR3 sequence: CASSPGQQGASGNTIYF. CDR3 sequence (DNA): TGCGCCAGCAGCCCAGGCCAACAGGGGGCCTCTGGAAACACCATATATTTT. This rearrangement joins TRBV4-1 to TRBJ1-3; 9 bases map to TRBD1. The V gene end was trimmed by 4 bases and the J gene end by 0 bases; junction bases not matched to a gene: 7. The length of the CDR3 is 17 residues. Germline CDR1 MGHRA, CDR2 YSYEKL.

The chain recombines TRBV2 with TRBJ2-1; a weak D match, TRBD1 (6 bases). The germline V gene has CDR1 SNHLY and CDR2 FYNNEI. V was clipped by 5 bases and J by 6 bases, with 11 bases between them. The CDR3 is 13 amino acids. The CDR3 loop is CASSFFRGNEQFF. The CDR3 nucleotides are TGTGCCAGCAGTTTCTTCAGGGGCAATGAGCAGTTCTTC.

The gene calls are TRBV9 and TRBJ2-7, with TRBD1 matching 7 bases. V gave up 2 bases and J gave up 5 bases; unmatched junction bases: 13. The CDR3 has 16 residues. The V gene's germline CDR1 is SGDLS and CDR2 YYNGEE. The DNA for the CDR3 is TGTGCCAGCAGCGTGAGTTTTGGGACAGAAGCCCACGAGCAGTACTTC. It yields the protein CASSVSFGTEAHEQYF.

This clone was seen a few times. The chain uses TRBV27 and TRBJ2-1, with unresolved D. CDR3 size: 12 residues. Trimming took off 6 bases at V and 7 bases at J, with 10 bases between the two ends. Germline V gene data show CDR1 as MNHEY and CDR2 as SMNVEV (reference sequence). The CDR3 is CASSRGPNEQFF. Here the CDR3 DNA reads TGTGCCAGCAGCCGTGGGCCAAATGAGCAGTTCTTC.

The rearrangement joins TRBV10-2 to TRBJ2-2; TRBD1 matches 10 bases. The germline V gene has CDR1 WSHSY and CDR2 SAAADI. The trim removed 7 bases at V and 7 bases at J, leaving 6 bases unmatched. The CDR3 is 14 residues long. The CDR3 nucleotides read TGCGCCAGCACCCTCGGACAGGGGGGCGGGGAGCTGTTTTTT. This translates into CASTLGQGGGELFF.

This clone was seen repeatedly, ten times or more. The CDR3 bases are TGCAGCGTTCTTCTGGACACCCCGTTCTACGAGCAGTACTTC. Amino acids: CSVLLDTPFYEQYF. The V and J genes are TRBV29-1 and TRBJ2-7, with D tentatively TRBD1 (5 bases). The CDR3 is 14 residues long. Trimming took 5 bases from V and 3 from J, leaving 17 bases between them. The germline CDR1 and CDR2 sequences are SQVTM and ANQGSEA.

V is TRBV5-1 and J is TRBJ2-2; TRBD2 matches at 11 bases. V was clipped by 5 bases and J by 3 bases; unmatched bases: 3. The V gene's germline CDR1 is SGHRS and CDR2 YFSETQ. The CDR3 totals 15 residues. This chain's CDR3 is CASRGTSGYTGELFF. CDR3 in DNA: TGCGCCAGCAGAGGGACTAGCGGCTACACCGGGGAGCTGTTTTTT.

This clone appeared once. This rearrangement joins TRBV30 to TRBJ2-3; no definite D call. With 0 bases removed from V and 6 bases from J, the gap between germline ends came to 4 bases. The CDR3 has 11 residues. Germline CDR1 and CDR2: GTSNPN and SVGIG (reference sequence). The CDR3 protein is CAWSVLDTQYF. The CDR3 DNA sequence: TGTGCCTGGAGTGTTCTGGATACGCAGTATTTT.

This chain connects TRBV30 to TRBJ2-7, with D unresolved. Trimming left V 8 bases short and J 1 base short, with 9 bases between. The germline V gene encodes CDR1 GTSNPN and CDR2 SVGIG (reference sequence). The CDR3 extends over 11 amino acids. The CDR3 sequence is CAVTLSYEQYF. CDR3 nucleotides: TGTGCCGTGACTTTATCCTACGAGCAGTACTTC.

This clone has only one observation. This rearrangement joins TRBV25-1 to TRBJ1-2; D unclear. The V end was cut by 5 bases, the J end by 8 bases, with 15 bases between. Germline CDR1 is MGHDK and CDR2 is SYGVNS. CDR3 length: 13 residues. CDR3 sequence: CASSNSGTKGYTF. The CDR3 region has the DNA TGTGCCAGCAGTAATTCAGGTACCAAGGGCTACACCTTC.

The rearrangement uses TRBV30 and TRBJ1-6, with D possibly TRBD1 on 6 matching bases. The CDR3 runs to 14 residues. The V end was cut by 7 bases, the J end by 9 bases, with 19 bases between. CDR1 and CDR2 (germline): GTSNPN, SVGIG (reference sequence). In DNA form, the CDR3 reads TGTGCCTATCAATCCCCGGGACAAATTTCACCCCTCCACTTT. As protein: CAYQSPGQISPLHF.

This chain uses TRBV28 with TRBJ2-7; 11 bases are shared with TRBD2. Germline CDR1 is MDHEN and CDR2 is SYDVKM. The ends lost 5 bases at V and 0 bases at J; junction bases unmatched: 0. The CDR3 is 14 amino acids. The CDR3 is CASSLAGGSYEQYF. The CDR3 DNA reads TGTGCCAGCAGTCTAGCGGGAGGCTCCTACGAGCAGTACTTC.

The CDR3 sequence: CATNSGANVLTF. The DNA for the CDR3 is TGTGCCACCAACTCTGGGGCCAACGTCCTGACTTTC. This chain connects TRBV6-5 to TRBJ2-6, with D unresolved. The V gene's germline CDR1 is MNHEY and CDR2 SVGAGI. This CDR3 is 12 amino acids long. V was cut by 10 bases and J by 0 bases, with 4 bases left in between.

This chain uses TRBV7-9 with TRBJ2-1; D is possibly TRBD2 (5 bases). Germline CDR1 and CDR2: SEHNR and FQNEAQ (reference sequence). V lost 4 bases to trimming and J lost 2 bases, with 12 bases between them. The CDR3 is 15 amino acids. The chain's CDR3 is CASSSRGGTYNEQFF. CDR3 nucleotide sequence: TGTGCCAGCAGCTCTCGCGGAGGCACCTACAATGAGCAGTTCTTC. Based on the CDR3 plus reference TRBV7-9 and TRBJ2-1, the full variable domain is DTGVSQNPRHKITKRGQNVTFRCDPISEHNRLYWYRQTLGQGPEFLTYFQNEAQLEKSRLLSDRFSAERPKGSFSTLEIQRTEQGDSAMYLCASSSRGGTYNEQFFGPGTRLTVL.

This chain links TRBV29-1 with TRBJ2-7, with D tentatively TRBD1 (5 bases). With 3 bases removed from V and 10 bases from J, the gap between germline ends came to 13 bases. The CDR3 totals 11 residues. Germline CDR1 is SQVTM and CDR2 is ANQGSEA. CDR3 amino acids: CSVEVAGQQYF. The CDR3 DNA reads as TGCAGCGTTGAGGTGGCAGGGCAACAGTACTTC.

CDR3 DNA sequence: TGCAGCGTCGGTGACAGCCGTCCCTTAAACATTCAGTACTTC. Its translation is CSVGDSRPLNIQYF. The chain has TRBV29-1 and TRBJ2-4, with a possible D match to TRBD1 (5 bases). Between the trimmed V and J ends, which lost 6 bases and 6 bases, there was a span of 18 bases. CDR1 is SQVTM, CDR2 ANQGSEA, per germline. The CDR3 consists of 14 residues. Looking up the rest from reference TRBV29-1 and TRBJ2-4 gives the full variable domain: SAVISQKPSRDICQRGTSLTIQCQVDSQVTMMFWYRQQPGQSLTLIATANQGSEATYESGFVIDKFPISRPNLTFSTLTVSNMSPEDSSIYLCSVGDSRPLNIQYFGAGTRLSVL.

The gene calls are TRBV30 and TRBJ1-2; 8 bases align to TRBD1. Germline CDR1 is GTSNPN and CDR2 is SVGIG (reference sequence). J lost 3 bases, V lost 8 bases, and 8 bases had no gene match. CDR3 length: 13 amino acids. The CDR3 DNA sequence: TGTGCCCATCAAACAGGGGGGGACTATGGCTACACCTTC. Translation gives CAHQTGGDYGYTF.

The chain couples TRBV2 to TRBJ1-4, with D hard to call. The V gene lost 6 bases and the J gene lost 10 bases, with 6 bases spanning the gap. The CDR3 extends over 10 amino acids. The V gene's germline CDR1 is SNHLY and CDR2 FYNNEI. The CDR3 DNA is TGTGCCAGCAGGGCAGGAAAACTGTTTTTT. Its protein is CASRAGKLFF.

In nucleotides, the CDR3 is TGCGCCAGCAGCTCCGGGACAGGGAACAATGAGCAGTTCTTC. Protein product: CASSSGTGNNEQFF. This rearrangement joins TRBV5-1 to TRBJ2-1; 9 bases are shared with TRBD1. After removal of 3 bases from V and 5 bases from J, the junction contained 3 bases not matched to a gene. The CDR3 extends over 14 amino acids. Germline lookup yields CDR1 SGHRS and CDR2 YFSETQ. Together with reference TRBV5-1 and TRBJ2-1, the CDR3 gives the full variable domain: KAGVTQTPRYLIKTRGQQVTLSCSPISGHRSVSWYQQTPGQGLQFLFEYFSETQRNKGNFPGRFSGRQFSNSRSEMNVSTLELGDSALYLCASSSGTGNNEQFFGPGTRLTVL.

V usage is TRBV9 and J usage is TRBJ1-1; the match to TRBD1 covers 8 bases. V shed 0 bases and J 5 bases; nucleotides not matched to a gene: 6. Germline CDR1 and CDR2: SGDLS and YYNGEE. The CDR3 extends over 15 amino acids. CDR3 in amino acids: CASSVATTGGTEAFF. The CDR3 bases are TGTGCCAGCAGCGTAGCTACAACAGGGGGAACTGAAGCTTTCTTT. The whole variable domain, remainder taken from reference TRBV9 and TRBJ1-1, is DSGVTQTPKHLITATGQRVTLRCSPRSGDLSVYWYQQSLDQGLQFLIQYYNGEERAKGNILERFSAQQFPDLHSELNLSSLELGDSALYFCASSVATTGGTEAFFGQGTRLTVV.

The V call is TRBV5-1, the J call TRBJ2-7, with D perhaps matching TRBD2 (6 bases). V lost 4 bases and J lost 0, with 14 bases in between. Germline V lookup: CDR1 SGHRS, CDR2 YFSETQ. This CDR3 comprises 15 residues. The CDR3 nucleotides read TGCGCCAGCAGCAAGGAGGGGCGGGCCTCCTACGAGCAGTACTTC. Translating gives CASSKEGRASYEQYF.

This chain links TRBV30 with TRBJ2-5, with D unresolved. Trimming stripped 0 bases from V and 0 bases from J, with 8 bases between. CDR3 size: 14 residues. CDR1 and CDR2 (germline): GTSNPN, SVGIG (reference sequence). This chain's CDR3 is CAWSVLGYQETQYF. DNA for the CDR3: TGTGCCTGGAGTGTACTGGGCTACCAAGAGACCCAGTACTTC.

The rearrangement joins TRBV5-1 to TRBJ2-7; 8 bases line up with TRBD1. The CDR3 contains 14 residues. After removal of 4 bases from V and 2 bases from J, the junction contained 5 bases not matched to a gene. Germline V gene data show CDR1 as SGHRS and CDR2 as YFSETQ. CDR3 amino acids: CASSTATGAYEQYF. DNA of the CDR3: TGCGCCAGCAGCACCGCGACAGGGGCCTACGAGCAGTACTTC.

The chain recombines TRBV5-6 with TRBJ1-2; the D is unclear. Deletions cut 4 bases from V and 4 bases from J, with 14 bases between. The germline V gene encodes CDR1 SGHDT and CDR2 YYEEEE. This CDR3 comprises 14 residues. CDR3 in DNA: TGTGCCAGCAGCCGAGGACTGGCTGTCTATGGCTACACCTTC. It translates to CASSRGLAVYGYTF.